The 16 T cell receptor beta chains given below trace back to one sample, sequenced in a study of early T cells in non-severe SARS-CoV-2 infection. Via MiXCR, TCRdb re-called the 5' RACE reads, giving one row per CDR3 protein. The sample lists 85,000 to 90,000 distinct CDR3 sequences, 14% seen once, with roughly 6% in the top ten. Sequencing was done on a sample of whole blood. Source of these receptors: an adult who was a healthcare worker with PCR-confirmed SARS-CoV-2 infection or an uninfected control (not recorded which).

This clonotype has a handful of counts. The CDR3 DNA reads TGTGCCAGCAGCTTGGGACCGAACTCTGGAAACACCATATATTTT. Translated, it gives CASSLGPNSGNTIYF. The chain couples TRBV11-2 to TRBJ1-3, with TRBD1 as a possible D gene (5 bases). This CDR3 has 15 residues. V lost 3 bases to trimming and J lost 0 bases, with 9 bases between them. Germline-derived CDR1 and CDR2 are SGHAT and FQNNGV. The whole variable domain, filled in from reference TRBV11-2 and TRBJ1-3, reads EAGVAQSPRYKIIEKRQSVAFWCNPISGHATLYWYQQILGQGPKLLIQFQNNGVVDDSQLPKDRFSAERLKGVDSTLKIQPAKLEDSAVYLCASSLGPNSGNTIYFGEGSWLTVV.

This clonotype was counted ten times or more. The V call is TRBV19, the J call TRBJ2-3, with a possible D match to TRBD2 (6 bases). V lost 10 bases, J lost 2 bases, and 13 bases lay in between. The germline CDR1 and CDR2 sequences are LNHDA and SQIVND (reference sequence). The CDR3 runs to 13 residues. CDR3 DNA: TGTGCCACTGGACTACCTAACACAGATACGCAGTATTTT. Translating it yields CATGLPNTDTQYF.

There are many counts of this clonotype. The chain joins TRBV6-2 or TRBV6-3 to TRBJ2-7; D gene unclear. Germline V lookup: CDR1 MNHEY, CDR2 SVGEGT. This CDR3 is built from 12 residues. V lost 6 bases and J 4 bases, leaving 10 bases between the germline ends. This chain's CDR3 is CASSYASYEQYF. The CDR3 DNA is TGTGCCAGCAGCTATGCGTCGTACGAGCAGTACTTC.

The table lists this clonotype with many counts. The CDR3 DNA sequence: TGTGCCAGCCATACTAGCGGGACAGGGAATCAGCCCCAGCATTTT. Its translation: CASHTSGTGNQPQHF. The V call is TRBV6-6, the J call TRBJ1-5; the match to TRBD1 covers 9 bases. V shed 8 bases, J shed 4 bases, and the junction held 9 bases outside the gene matches. The CDR3 runs 15 residues. The germline CDR1 and CDR2 sequences are MNHNY and SVGAGI (reference sequence).

Only a few counts were recorded for this clonotype. The chain couples TRBV12-3 or TRBV12-4 to TRBJ1-2; tentatively, D is TRBD1 (6 bases). CDR3 length: 14 amino acids. Trimming removed 7 bases at V and 8 bases at J, with 20 bases between. As DNA, the CDR3 is TGTGCCAGCACCATCAATGGGGGGCGCTTCGGCTACACCTTC. This gives the protein CASTINGGRFGYTF.

The chain combines TRBV11-2 with TRBJ2-7; 7 bases agree with TRBD1. Trimming took 2 bases from V and 7 from J; bases not matched to a gene: 11. Germline V gives CDR1 SGHAT, CDR2 FQNNGV. CDR3 length equals 15 residues. This CDR3 is CASSLSGQVFWEQYF. CDR3 coding DNA: TGTGCCAGCAGCTTATCCGGACAGGTTTTTTGGGAGCAGTACTTC. Looking up the rest from reference TRBV11-2 and TRBJ2-7 gives the full variable domain: EAGVAQSPRYKIIEKRQSVAFWCNPISGHATLYWYQQILGQGPKLLIQFQNNGVVDDSQLPKDRFSAERLKGVDSTLKIQPAKLEDSAVYLCASSLSGQVFWEQYFGPGTRLTVT.

Ten or more counts support this clonotype. CDR3 DNA: TGTGCCAGCAGTTTGCTAGCGGGGGGAAATGAGCAGTTCTTC. Translated: CASSLLAGGNEQFF. This chain connects TRBV12-3 or TRBV12-4 to TRBJ2-1; 11 bases map to TRBD2. This CDR3 is built from 14 residues. The V and J ends lost 3 bases and 7 bases, in that order; junction bases with no gene match: 2.

The sample holds a few counts of this clonotype. The rearrangement joins TRBV10-3 to TRBJ2-3; D remains ambiguous. Germline V gives CDR1 ENHRY, CDR2 SYGVKD. Trimming stripped 4 bases from V and 0 bases from J, with 11 bases between. The CDR3 sequence is 15 residues long. This CDR3 reads CAISAGPLSTDTQYF. The CDR3 DNA follows: TGTGCCATCAGTGCTGGTCCCCTTAGCACAGATACGCAGTATTTT.

This clonotype was recorded a few times. This chain links TRBV7-3 with TRBJ2-7, with 12 bases that match TRBD2. With 5 bases clipped from V and 7 bases from J, the junction kept 3 bases outside the gene matches. The CDR3 is made up of 13 amino acids. Germline V gives CDR1 SGHTA, CDR2 FQGTGA. CDR3 protein: CASSPGLAGEQYF. The CDR3 nucleotides are TGTGCCAGCAGCCCGGGACTAGCGGGTGAGCAGTACTTC.

This clonotype was recorded many times. The chain carries TRBV4-3 and TRBJ1-4; TRBD1 matches 9 bases. Germline V gene data show CDR1 as LGHNA and CDR2 as YSLEER. J lost 3 bases, V lost 3 bases, and 5 bases had no gene match. The CDR3 sequence is 16 residues long. The CDR3 protein is CASSQFGQGPNEKLFF. The DNA for the CDR3 is TGCGCCAGCAGCCAGTTCGGACAGGGGCCTAATGAAAAACTGTTTTTT.

This clonotype has only a few counts. The chain is built from TRBV10-1 and TRBJ2-2; no definite D call. V lost 5 bases and J 5 bases, leaving 9 bases between the germline ends. Germline values: CDR1 WNHNN, CDR2 SYGVQD (reference sequence). The CDR3 contains 13 residues. CDR3 DNA sequence: TGCGCCAGCAGTATCGGCAGAACCGGGGAGCTGTTTTTT. Translated: CASSIGRTGELFF.

V is TRBV7-2 and J is TRBJ2-1, with D unresolved. This CDR3 comprises 13 residues. Germline V CDR1 and CDR2: SGHTA, FQGNSA. V was cut by 2 bases and J by 2 bases, with 4 bases left in between. DNA for the CDR3: TGTGCCAGCAGCTTAAATACCTACAATGAGCAGTTCTTC. It yields the protein CASSLNTYNEQFF.

This chain links TRBV29-1 with TRBJ2-2; tentatively, D is TRBD2 (6 bases). CDR1 SQVTM and CDR2 ANQGSEA come from the germline V gene. V shed 5 bases and J shed 0 bases, with 13 bases lying between them. There are 15 residues in the CDR3. CDR3 nucleotides: TGCAGCGTTCCCCGGGAGTTCGCGAACACCGGGGAGCTGTTTTTT. Its translation: CSVPREFANTGELFF.

This clonotype came up many times. The chain recombines TRBV28 with TRBJ1-5; weak D call: TRBD1 (5 bases). CDR3 length: 14 residues. With 6 bases removed from V and 1 base from J, the gap between germline ends came to 10 bases. Germline CDR1 MDHEN, CDR2 SYDVKM. The CDR3 loop is CASRPGDSNQPQHF. DNA for the CDR3: TGTGCCAGCAGGCCGGGGGACAGCAATCAGCCCCAGCATTTT.

V and J are TRBV6-5 and TRBJ1-5, with 8 bases lining up with TRBD1. The V gene end was trimmed by 10 bases and the J gene end by 3 bases; junction bases not matched to a gene: 8. Germline-derived CDR1 and CDR2 are MNHEY and SVGAGI. CDR3 size: 14 residues. DNA of the CDR3: TGTGCCACGAGAGGACAGGGAGTCAATCAGCCCCAGCATTTT. Its translation is CATRGQGVNQPQHF.

The V and J genes are TRBV15 and TRBJ2-2; a weak D match, TRBD2 (6 bases). Germline values: CDR1 LNHNV, CDR2 YYDKDF (reference sequence). V lost 6 bases and J lost 4, with 12 bases in between. The CDR3 runs to 14 residues. The chain's CDR3 is CATRPIGGTGELFF. The DNA of the CDR3 is TGTGCCACCAGACCTATCGGGGGCACCGGGGAGCTGTTTTTT.